The present T cell receptor (beta chain) was sequenced within a study of blood T cell repertoires in COVID-19. Germline V gene sequence: CDR1 ENHRY, CDR2 SYGVKD. The trim removed 1 base at V and 3 bases at J, leaving 5 bases unmatched. There are 15 residues in the CDR3. Generated by immunoSEQ multiplex PCR, the TCRdb table keeps only in-frame clones and is missing some. The sample comprises 150,000 to 200,000 clones, less than 90% of which are singletons, and around 6.3% rests with the top ten. This sequence joins TRBV10-3 and TRBJ2-7; 8 nucleotides align to TRBD2. This TCR was sampled from a middle-aged woman with acute or convalescent COVID-19. The sample was peripheral blood. CDR3 sequence: CAISELLAGHYEQYF. The DNA of the CDR3 is TGTGCCATCAGTGAGTTATTAGCGGGACACTACGAGCAGTACTTC.